Listed below are T cell receptor beta chains from one sample, sequenced in a study of response to subunit inactivated influenza vaccine. Via MiXCR, TCRdb re-called the RT-PCR reads, giving one row per CDR3 protein. The table records hundreds of thousands of distinct CDR3 sequences, 11% to 15% of them present only once. Sequenced here: PBMCs from blood, sampled roughly 2 weeks before vaccination. These receptors came from a man aged 45-65 years who received an inactivated influenza vaccine. The CDR3 runs from the conserved cysteine through the conserved F or W. The D gene is left open where the match is weak. A clone size is listed for some rows: how often the clone was seen (once, few, many), or a class if it is expanded.

J gene | V gene | D gene | clone size | CDR3 DNA | CDR3 protein
TRBJ2-7 | TRBV20-1 | TRBD1 | . | TGCAGTGCCCCTAGGACAGGGGGTCGATACGAGCAGTACTTC | CSAPRTGGRYEQYF
TRBJ2-3 | TRBV6-5 | . | once | TGTGCCAGCAGTTACTCTAGCGGCCTCAGCACAGATACGCAGTATTTT | CASSYSSGLSTDTQYF
TRBJ2-3 | TRBV9 | TRBD1 | few | TGTGCCAGCAGCGTAGTCCCGAGGGGGCGCAAAGATACGCAGTATTTT | CASSVVPRGRKDTQYF
TRBJ1-3 | TRBV9 | . | . | TGTGCCAGCAGCGTAGAACCGACAACCTCTGGAAACACCATATATTTT | CASSVEPTTSGNTIYF
TRBJ1-5 | TRBV12-3/TRBV12-4 | . | many | TGTGCCAGCAGCGCTTCGGGCAGCAATCAGCCCCAGCATTTT | CASSASGSNQPQHF
TRBJ1-2 | TRBV27 | TRBD1 | few | TGTGCCAGCAGTTTATTTCCAGGGGGCAACTATGGCTACACCTTC | CASSLFPGGNYGYTF
TRBJ2-2 | TRBV7-6 | TRBD2 | few | TGTGCCAGCAGCTCTACCCCGGGACTAGCGGGGGGCCCGAACACCGGGGAGCTGTTTTTT | CASSSTPGLAGGPNTGELFF
TRBJ1-4 | TRBV6-1 | . | many | TGTGCCAGCAGTGAAGCTGAGGGATTGATTAATGAAAAACTGTTTTTT | CASSEAEGLINEKLFF
TRBJ2-3 | TRBV12-3/TRBV12-4 | . | few | TGTGCCAGCAGTTTAGTTCAGGGGGGGCCTCATACGCAGTATTTT | CASSLVQGGPHTQYF
TRBJ2-2 | TRBV12-3/TRBV12-4 | . | . | TGTGCCAGCAGTACTCCCCTGACAGGCGGGGGTGGGGAGCTGTTTTTT | CASSTPLTGGGGELFF
TRBJ1-2 | TRBV20-1 | . | few | TGCAGTGCTAGAGATTCCCTTCTCTATGGCTACACCTTC | CSARDSLLYGYTF
TRBJ2-3 | TRBV3-1 | TRBD1 | . | TGTGCCAGCAGCTCGGGACAGTATCCCTTCACAGATACGCAGTATTTT | CASSSGQYPFTDTQYF
TRBJ2-1 | TRBV2 | TRBD1 | . | TGTGCCCTCAGTCACACCAATTTCCGGGACAGGGGGCTCGATGAGCAGTTCTTC | CALSHTNFRDRGLDEQFF
TRBJ2-2 | TRBV6-4 | . | . | TGTGCCAGCAGTGACGAAGGGAACACCGGGGAGCTGTTTTTT | CASSDEGNTGELFF
TRBJ1-1 | TRBV7-2 | . | few | TGTGCCAGCAGCCGCTATCGGGGGAACACTGAAGCTTTCTTT | CASSRYRGNTEAFF
TRBJ2-1 | TRBV4-3 | TRBD2 | few | TGCGCCAGCAGCCAGGGGGGACTAGCGCGTCCCTACAATGAGCAGTTCTTC | CASSQGGLARPYNEQFF
TRBJ2-3 | TRBV6-1 | . | . | TGTGCCAGCAGTCGGAACCGGGACTCCGATACGCAGTATTTT | CASSRNRDSDTQYF
TRBJ2-3 | TRBV6-2/TRBV6-3 | TRBD2 | few | TGTGCCAGCAGGCCTAGCGGGGGGGCGGCAGATACGCAGTATTTT | CASRPSGGAADTQYF
TRBJ2-6 | TRBV28 | . | . | TGTGCCAGCAGTTTTCTGGGGAACGGGGCCAACGTCCTGACTTTC | CASSFLGNGANVLTF
TRBJ2-1 | TRBV6-2/TRBV6-3 | TRBD2 | . | TGTGCCAGCGCCGGGACTAGCGTTTACAATGAGCAGTTCTTC | CASAGTSVYNEQFF
TRBJ2-1 | TRBV15 | . | many | TGTGCCACCAGCAGGACCGGGGATTGGCAGTTCTTC | CATSRTGDWQFF
TRBJ2-3 | TRBV12-3/TRBV12-4 | . | few | TGTGCCAGCAGCCTCTTGGGGGCTGGGGGTACGCAGTATTTT | CASSLLGAGGTQYF